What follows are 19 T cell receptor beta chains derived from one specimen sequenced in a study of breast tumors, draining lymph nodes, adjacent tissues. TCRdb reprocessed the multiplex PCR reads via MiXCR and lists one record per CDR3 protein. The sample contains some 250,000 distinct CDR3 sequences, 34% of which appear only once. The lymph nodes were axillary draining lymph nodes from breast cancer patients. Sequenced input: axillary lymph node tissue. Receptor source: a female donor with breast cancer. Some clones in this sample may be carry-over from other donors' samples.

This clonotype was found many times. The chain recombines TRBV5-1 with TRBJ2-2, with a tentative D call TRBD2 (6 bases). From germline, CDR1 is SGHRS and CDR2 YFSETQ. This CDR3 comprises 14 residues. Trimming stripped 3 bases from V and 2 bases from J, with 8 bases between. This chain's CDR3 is CASSSAGNTGELFF. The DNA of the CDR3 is TGCGCCAGCAGCTCTGCGGGAAACACCGGGGAGCTGTTTTTT.

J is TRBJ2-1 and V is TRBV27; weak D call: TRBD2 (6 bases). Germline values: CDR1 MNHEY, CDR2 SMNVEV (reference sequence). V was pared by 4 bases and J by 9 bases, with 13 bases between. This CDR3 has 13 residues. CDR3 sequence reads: CASSSTSLTEQFF. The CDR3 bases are TGTGCCAGCAGTTCGACTAGTCTCACTGAGCAGTTCTTC.

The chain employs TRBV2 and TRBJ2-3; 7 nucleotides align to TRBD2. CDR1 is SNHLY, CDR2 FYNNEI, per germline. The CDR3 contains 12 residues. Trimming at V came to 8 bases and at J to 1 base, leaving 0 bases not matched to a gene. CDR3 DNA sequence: TGTGCCAGCGCGGGGGGCACAGATACGCAGTATTTT. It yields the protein CASAGGTDTQYF.

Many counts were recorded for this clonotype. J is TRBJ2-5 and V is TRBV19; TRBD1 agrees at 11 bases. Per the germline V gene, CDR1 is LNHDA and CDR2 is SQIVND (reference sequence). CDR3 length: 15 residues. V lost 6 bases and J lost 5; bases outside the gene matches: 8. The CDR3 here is CASSTGTGGGETQYF. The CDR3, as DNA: TGTGCCAGTAGCACTGGGACAGGGGGGGGGGAGACCCAGTACTTC.

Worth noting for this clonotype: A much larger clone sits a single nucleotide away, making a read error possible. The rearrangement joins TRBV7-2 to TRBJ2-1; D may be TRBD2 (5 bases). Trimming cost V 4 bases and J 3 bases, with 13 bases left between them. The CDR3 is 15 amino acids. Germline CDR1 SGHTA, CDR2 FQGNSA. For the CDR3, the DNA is TGTGCCAGCAGCTCAGCGGTTGGAGGCTACAATGAGCAGTTCTTC. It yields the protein CASSSAVGGYNEQFF.

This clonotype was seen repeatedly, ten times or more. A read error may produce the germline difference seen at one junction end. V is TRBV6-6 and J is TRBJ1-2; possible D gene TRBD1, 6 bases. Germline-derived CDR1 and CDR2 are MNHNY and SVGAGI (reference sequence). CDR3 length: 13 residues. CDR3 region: CASSHSGGPGYTF. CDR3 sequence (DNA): TGTGCCAGCAGTCACTCGGGGGGGCCGGGCTACACCTTC.

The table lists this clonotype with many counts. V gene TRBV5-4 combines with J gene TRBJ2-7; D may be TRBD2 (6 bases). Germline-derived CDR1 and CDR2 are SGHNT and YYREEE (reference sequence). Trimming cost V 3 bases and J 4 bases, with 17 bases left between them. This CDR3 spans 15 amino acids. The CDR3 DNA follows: TGTGCCAGCAGCTCTAATAGCGGTTTTGGGTACGAGCAGTACTTC. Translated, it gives CASSSNSGFGYEQYF.

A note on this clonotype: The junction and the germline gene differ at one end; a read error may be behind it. The CDR3 DNA follows: TGTGCTAGCAGCTTAGCGCGGGACAGCGCCGATAATTCACCCCTCCACTTT. Its protein product is CASSLARDSADNSPLHF. The genes are TRBV7-7 and TRBJ1-6; 7 bases fit TRBD1. CDR3 size: 17 residues. Germline V gene sequence: CDR1 SSHAT, CDR2 FNYEAQ (reference sequence). The full variable domain, its missing parts supplied by reference TRBV7-7 and TRBJ1-6, is GAGVSQSPRYKVTKRGQDVTLRCDPISSHATLYWYQQALGQGPEFLTYFNYEAQPDKSGLPSDRFSAERPEGSISTLTIQRTEQRDSAMYRCASSLARDSADNSPLHFGNGTRLTVT.

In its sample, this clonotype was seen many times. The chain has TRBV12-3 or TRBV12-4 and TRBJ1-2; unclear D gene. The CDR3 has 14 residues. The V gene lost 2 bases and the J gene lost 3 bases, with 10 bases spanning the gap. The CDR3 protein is CASSLKNQYYGYTF. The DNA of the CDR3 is TGTGCCAGCAGTTTAAAGAATCAGTACTATGGCTACACCTTC.

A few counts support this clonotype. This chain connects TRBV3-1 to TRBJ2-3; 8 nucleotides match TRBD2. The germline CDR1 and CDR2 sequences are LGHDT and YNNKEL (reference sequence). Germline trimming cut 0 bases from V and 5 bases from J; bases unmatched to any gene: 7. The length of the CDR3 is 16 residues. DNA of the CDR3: TGTGCCAGCAGCCAAGACGGCGGGGGGCAGGGAGATACGCAGTATTTT. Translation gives CASSQDGGGQGDTQYF.

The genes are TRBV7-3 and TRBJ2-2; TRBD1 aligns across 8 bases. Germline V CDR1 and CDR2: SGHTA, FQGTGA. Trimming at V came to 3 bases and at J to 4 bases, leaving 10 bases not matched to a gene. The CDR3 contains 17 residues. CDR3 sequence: CASSFGQGARGTGELFF. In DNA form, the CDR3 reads TGTGCCAGCAGCTTCGGTCAGGGGGCGCGGGGCACCGGGGAGCTGTTTTTT.

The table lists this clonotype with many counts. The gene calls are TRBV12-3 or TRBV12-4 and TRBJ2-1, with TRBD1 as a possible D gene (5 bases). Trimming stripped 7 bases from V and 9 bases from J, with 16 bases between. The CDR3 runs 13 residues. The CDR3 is CASTPGPAPEQFF. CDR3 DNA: TGTGCCAGCACCCCAGGGCCAGCGCCTGAGCAGTTCTTC.

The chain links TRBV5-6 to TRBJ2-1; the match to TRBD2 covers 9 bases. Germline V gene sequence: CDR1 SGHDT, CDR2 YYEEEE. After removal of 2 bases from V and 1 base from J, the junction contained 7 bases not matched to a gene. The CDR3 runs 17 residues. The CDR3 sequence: CASSFFVAGASYNEQFF. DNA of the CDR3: TGTGCCAGCAGCTTCTTCGTAGCGGGAGCATCCTACAATGAGCAGTTCTTC. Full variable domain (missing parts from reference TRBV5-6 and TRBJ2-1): DAGVTQSPTHLIKTRGQQVTLRCSPKSGHDTVSWYQQALGQGPQFIFQYYEEEERQRGNFPDRFSGHQFPNYSSELNVNALLLGDSALYLCASSFFVAGASYNEQFFGPGTRLTVL.

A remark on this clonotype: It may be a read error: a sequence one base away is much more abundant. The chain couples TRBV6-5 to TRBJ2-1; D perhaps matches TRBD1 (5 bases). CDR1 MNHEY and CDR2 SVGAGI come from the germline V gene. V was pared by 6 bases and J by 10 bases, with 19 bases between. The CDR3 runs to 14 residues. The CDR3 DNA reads TGTGCCAGCAGGCTGGACAAGAGCTCCTACGAGCAGTTCTTC. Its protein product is CASRLDKSSYEQFF.

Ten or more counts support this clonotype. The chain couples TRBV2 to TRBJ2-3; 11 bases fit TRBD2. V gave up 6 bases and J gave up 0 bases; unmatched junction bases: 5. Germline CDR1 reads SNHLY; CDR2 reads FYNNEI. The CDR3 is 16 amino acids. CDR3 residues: CASRQGLAVSTDTQYF. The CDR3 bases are TGTGCCAGCAGACAGGGACTAGCGGTGAGCACAGATACGCAGTATTTT.

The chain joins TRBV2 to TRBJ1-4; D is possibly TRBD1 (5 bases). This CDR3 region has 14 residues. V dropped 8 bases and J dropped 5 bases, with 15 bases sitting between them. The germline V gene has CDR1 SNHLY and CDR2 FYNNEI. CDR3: CASVGGGANEKLFF. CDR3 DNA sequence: TGTGCCAGCGTAGGAGGAGGGGCCAATGAAAAACTGTTTTTT. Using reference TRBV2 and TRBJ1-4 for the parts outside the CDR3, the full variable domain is EPEVTQTPSHQVTQMGQEVILRCVPISNHLYFYWYRQILGQKVEFLVSFYNNEISEKSEIFDDQFSVERPDGSNFTLKIRSTKLEDSAMYFCASVGGGANEKLFFGSGTQLSVL.

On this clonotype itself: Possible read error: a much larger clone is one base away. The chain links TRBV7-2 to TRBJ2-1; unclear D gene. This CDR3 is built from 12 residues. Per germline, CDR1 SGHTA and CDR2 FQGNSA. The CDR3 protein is CASSLANNGQFF. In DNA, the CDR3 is TGTGCCAGCAGCTTAGCCAACAATGGGCAGTTCTTC.

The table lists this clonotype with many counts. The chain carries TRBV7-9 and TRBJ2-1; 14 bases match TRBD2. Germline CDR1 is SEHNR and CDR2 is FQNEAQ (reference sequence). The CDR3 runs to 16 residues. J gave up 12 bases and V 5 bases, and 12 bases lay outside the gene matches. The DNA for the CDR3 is TGTGCCAGCAGCCTCGGAGCGGGGACTAGCGGGAGCCCGCAGTTCTTC. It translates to CASSLGAGTSGSPQFF. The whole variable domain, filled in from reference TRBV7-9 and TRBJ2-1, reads DTGVSQNPRHKITKRGQNVTFRCDPISEHNRLYWYRQTLGQGPEFLTYFQNEAQLEKSRLLSDRFSAERPKGSFSTLEIQRTEQGDSAMYLCASSLGAGTSGSPQFFGPGTRLTVL.

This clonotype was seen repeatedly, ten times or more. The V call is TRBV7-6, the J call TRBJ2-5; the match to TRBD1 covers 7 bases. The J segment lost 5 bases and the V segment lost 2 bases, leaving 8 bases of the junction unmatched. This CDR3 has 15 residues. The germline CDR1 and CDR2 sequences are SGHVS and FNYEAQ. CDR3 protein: CASSLSRTGRETQYF. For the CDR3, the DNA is TGTGCCAGCAGCTTATCCCGGACAGGTCGGGAGACCCAGTACTTC.